The clone carrying this T cell receptor (beta chain) showed up just a few times. The antigen is not known. These data belong to a study of post-analysis software for immune sequencing data. Study-wide results and limits: Among several TRBV segments more frequent in patients than controls were TRBV5-6, TRBV5-1 and TRBV20-1.

V lost 4 bases and J 6 bases, leaving 9 bases between the germline ends. CDR3 length equals 12 residues. Germline values: CDR1 MDHEN, CDR2 SYDVKM. Every TCR beta cDNA library bore unique molecular identifiers. TCRdb passed the PCR reads through MiXCR, listing each CDR3 protein once. The data hold around 440,000 distinct CDR3 sequences, with less than 45% observed a single time. This receptor was taken from a girl aged 10 to 17 with multiple sclerosis. The chain recombines TRBV28 with TRBJ1-2, with unresolved D. Sequences were obtained from blood. This chain's CDR3 is CASSSQRDGYTF. CDR3 nucleotides: TGTGCCAGCAGTTCTCAACGGGATGGCTACACCTTC.